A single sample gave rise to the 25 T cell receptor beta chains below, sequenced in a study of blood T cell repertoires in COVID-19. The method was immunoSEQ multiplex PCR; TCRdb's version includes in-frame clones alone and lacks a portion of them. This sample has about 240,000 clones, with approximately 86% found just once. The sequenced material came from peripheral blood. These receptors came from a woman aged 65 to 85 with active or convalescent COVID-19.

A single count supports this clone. The CDR3 reads CASSPTTETQYF. CDR3 sequence (DNA): TGTGCCAGCAGCCCGACTACAGAGACCCAGTACTTC. The V and J genes are TRBV12-3 or TRBV12-4 and TRBJ2-5; tentative D call: TRBD2 (5 bases). The CDR3 is 12 residues long. The V gene lost 6 bases and the J gene lost 4 bases, with 9 bases spanning the gap.

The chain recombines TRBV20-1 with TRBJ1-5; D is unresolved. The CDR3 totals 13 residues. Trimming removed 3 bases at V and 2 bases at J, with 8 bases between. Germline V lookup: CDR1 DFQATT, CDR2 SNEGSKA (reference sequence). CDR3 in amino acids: CSASSRGNQPQHF. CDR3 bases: TGCAGTGCTAGTAGCCGGGGCAATCAGCCCCAGCATTTT.

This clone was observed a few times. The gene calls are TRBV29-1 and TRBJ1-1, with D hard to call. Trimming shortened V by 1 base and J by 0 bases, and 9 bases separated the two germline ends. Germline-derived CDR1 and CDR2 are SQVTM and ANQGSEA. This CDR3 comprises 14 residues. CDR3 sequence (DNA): TGCAGCGTTGAAGGCCCAGTTATGAACACTGAAGCTTTCTTT. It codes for CSVEGPVMNTEAFF.

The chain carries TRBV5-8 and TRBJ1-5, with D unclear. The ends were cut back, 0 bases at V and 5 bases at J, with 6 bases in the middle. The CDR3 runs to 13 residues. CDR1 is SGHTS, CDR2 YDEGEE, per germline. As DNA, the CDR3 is TGTGCCAGCAGCTTGGCCGTGTATCAGCCCCAGCATTTT. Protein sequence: CASSLAVYQPQHF.

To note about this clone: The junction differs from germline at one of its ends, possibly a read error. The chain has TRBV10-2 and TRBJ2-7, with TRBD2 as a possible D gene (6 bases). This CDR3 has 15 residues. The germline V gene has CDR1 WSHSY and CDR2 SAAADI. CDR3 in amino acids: CASTEAEGALPEQYF. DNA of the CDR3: TGCGCCAGCACTGAGGCGGAGGGCGCTCTTCCCGAGCAGTACTTC.

The CDR3 sequence: CATSDDLGGNEKLFF. As DNA, the CDR3 is TGTGCCACCAGTGATGACTTGGGTGGGAATGAAAAACTGTTTTTT. This chain uses TRBV24-1 with TRBJ1-4, with D hard to call. Trimming stripped 3 bases from V and 5 bases from J, with 12 bases between. Germline V CDR1 and CDR2: KGHDR, SFDVKD. The CDR3 loop spans 15 amino acids.

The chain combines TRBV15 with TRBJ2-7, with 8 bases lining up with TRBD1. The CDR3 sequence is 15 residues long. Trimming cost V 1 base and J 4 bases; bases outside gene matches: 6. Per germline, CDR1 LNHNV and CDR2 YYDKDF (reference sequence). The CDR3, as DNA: TGTGCCACCAGCAGAGCAGGCCAGGGGGCGTACGAGCAGTACTTC. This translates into CATSRAGQGAYEQYF.

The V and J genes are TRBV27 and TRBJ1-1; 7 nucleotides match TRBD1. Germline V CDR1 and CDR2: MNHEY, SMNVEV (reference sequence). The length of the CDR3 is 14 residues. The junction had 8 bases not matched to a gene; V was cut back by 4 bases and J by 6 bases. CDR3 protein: CASSSTGRTSEAFF. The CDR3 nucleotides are TGTGCCAGCAGTTCGACAGGGAGGACTTCTGAAGCTTTCTTT.

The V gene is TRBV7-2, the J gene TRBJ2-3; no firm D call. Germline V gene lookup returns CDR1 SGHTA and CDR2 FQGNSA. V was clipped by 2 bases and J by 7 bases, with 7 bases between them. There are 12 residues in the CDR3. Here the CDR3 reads CASSLSGHTQYF. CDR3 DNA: TGTGCCAGCAGCTTATCAGGTCATACGCAGTATTTT.

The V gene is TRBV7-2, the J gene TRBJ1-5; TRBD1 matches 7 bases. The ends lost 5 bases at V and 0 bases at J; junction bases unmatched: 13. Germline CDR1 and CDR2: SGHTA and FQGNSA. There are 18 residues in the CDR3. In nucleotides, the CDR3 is TGTGCCAGCAGCCCCGGGACAGTCGTCGTCAATAGCAATCAGCCCCAGCATTTT. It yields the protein CASSPGTVVVNSNQPQHF.

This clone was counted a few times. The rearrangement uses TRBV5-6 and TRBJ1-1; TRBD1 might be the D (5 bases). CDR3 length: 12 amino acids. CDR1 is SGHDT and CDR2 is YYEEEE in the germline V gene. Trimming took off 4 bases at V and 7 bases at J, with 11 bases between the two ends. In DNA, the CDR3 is TGTGCCAGCAGCGGGAGGGGATTTGAAGCTTTCTTT. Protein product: CASSGRGFEAFF.

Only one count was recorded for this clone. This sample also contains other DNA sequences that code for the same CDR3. The CDR3 region has the DNA TGCGCCAGCAGCTTGGGCGGGGGGACAGATACGCAGTATTTT. It is translated as CASSLGGGTDTQYF. V gene TRBV5-1 combines with J gene TRBJ2-3, with 8 bases aligning to TRBD2. V shed 0 bases and J 3 bases; nucleotides not matched to a gene: 0. The CDR3 runs to 14 residues. The germline V gene has CDR1 SGHRS and CDR2 YFSETQ.

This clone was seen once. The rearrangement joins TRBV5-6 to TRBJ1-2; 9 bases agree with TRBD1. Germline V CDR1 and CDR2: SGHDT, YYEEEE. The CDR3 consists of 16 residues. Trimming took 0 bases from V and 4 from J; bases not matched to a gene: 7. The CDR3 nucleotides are TGTGCCAGCAGCTTGGGCGGGACAGGGAAGAGCTATGGCTACACCTTC. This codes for CASSLGGTGKSYGYTF.

CDR3 bases: TGTGCCAGCAGCGTCCTCGGGGGGAACACTGAAGCTTTCTTT. Translating gives CASSVLGGNTEAFF. The V call is TRBV9, the J call TRBJ1-1; a weak D match, TRBD1 (5 bases). Germline V gene sequence: CDR1 SGDLS, CDR2 YYNGEE. Between the trimmed V and J ends, which lost 2 bases and 1 base, there was a span of 9 bases. The CDR3 contains 14 residues.

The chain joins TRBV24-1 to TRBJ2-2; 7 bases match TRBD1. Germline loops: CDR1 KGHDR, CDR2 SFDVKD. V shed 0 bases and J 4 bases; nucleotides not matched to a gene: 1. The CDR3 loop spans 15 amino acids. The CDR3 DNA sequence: TGTGCCACCAGTGATTTGGGGGACAGCACCGGGGAGCTGTTTTTT. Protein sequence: CATSDLGDSTGELFF.

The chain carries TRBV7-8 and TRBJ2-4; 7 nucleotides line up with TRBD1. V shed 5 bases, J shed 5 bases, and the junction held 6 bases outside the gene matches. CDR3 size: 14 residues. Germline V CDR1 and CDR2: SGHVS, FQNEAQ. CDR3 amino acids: CASSMGTVQNIQYF. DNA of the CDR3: TGTGCCAGCAGCATGGGGACAGTCCAAAACATTCAGTACTTC.

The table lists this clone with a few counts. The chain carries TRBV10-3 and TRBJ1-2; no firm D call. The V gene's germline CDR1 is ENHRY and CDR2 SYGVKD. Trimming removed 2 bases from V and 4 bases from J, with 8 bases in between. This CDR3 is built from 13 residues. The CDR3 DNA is TGTGCCATCAGTGAGAACGAGGGCTATGGCTACACCTTC. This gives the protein CAISENEGYGYTF.

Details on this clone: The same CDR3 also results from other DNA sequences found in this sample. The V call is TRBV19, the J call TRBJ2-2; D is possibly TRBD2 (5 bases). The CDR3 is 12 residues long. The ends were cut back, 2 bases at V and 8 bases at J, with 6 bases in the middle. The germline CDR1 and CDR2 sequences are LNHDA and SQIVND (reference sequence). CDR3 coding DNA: TGTGCCAGTAGTATACGGGGTGGGGAGCTGTTTTTT. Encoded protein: CASSIRGGELFF.

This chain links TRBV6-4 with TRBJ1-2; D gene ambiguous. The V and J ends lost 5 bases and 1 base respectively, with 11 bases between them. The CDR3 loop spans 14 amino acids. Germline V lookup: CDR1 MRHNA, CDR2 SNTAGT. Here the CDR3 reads CASSPQYSNYGYTF. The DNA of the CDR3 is TGTGCCAGCAGTCCACAGTATAGTAACTATGGCTACACCTTC.

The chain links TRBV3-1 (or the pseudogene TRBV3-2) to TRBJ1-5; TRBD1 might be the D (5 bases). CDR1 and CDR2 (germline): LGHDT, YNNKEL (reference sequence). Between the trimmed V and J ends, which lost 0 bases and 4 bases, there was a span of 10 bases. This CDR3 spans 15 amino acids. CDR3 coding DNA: TGTGCCAGCAGCCAAGATGCGGGACGGAATCAGCCCCAGCATTTT. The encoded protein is CASSQDAGRNQPQHF.

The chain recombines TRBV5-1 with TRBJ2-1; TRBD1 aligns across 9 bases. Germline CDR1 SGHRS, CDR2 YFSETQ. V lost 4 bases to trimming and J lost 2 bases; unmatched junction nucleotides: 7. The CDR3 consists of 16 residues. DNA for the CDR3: TGCGCCAGCAGCCGCTCGGGACAGGGCACCTACAATGAGCAGTTCTTC. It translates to CASSRSGQGTYNEQFF.

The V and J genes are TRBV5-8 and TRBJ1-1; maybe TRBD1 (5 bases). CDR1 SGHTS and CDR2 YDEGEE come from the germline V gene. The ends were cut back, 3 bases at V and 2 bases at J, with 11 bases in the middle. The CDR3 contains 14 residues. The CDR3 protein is CASSSPGLNTEAFF. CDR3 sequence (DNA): TGTGCCAGCAGCTCCCCGGGACTTAACACTGAAGCTTTCTTT.

The CDR3 bases are TGTGCCAGTAGGGGCCGGGACAGCGAAAACTATGGCTACACCTTC. It yields the protein CASRGRDSENYGYTF. The rearrangement links TRBV19 to TRBJ1-2; 7 bases agree with TRBD1. The germline gives CDR1 LNHDA, CDR2 SQIVND (reference sequence). The CDR3 contains 15 residues. V gave up 6 bases and J gave up 2 bases; unmatched junction bases: 9.

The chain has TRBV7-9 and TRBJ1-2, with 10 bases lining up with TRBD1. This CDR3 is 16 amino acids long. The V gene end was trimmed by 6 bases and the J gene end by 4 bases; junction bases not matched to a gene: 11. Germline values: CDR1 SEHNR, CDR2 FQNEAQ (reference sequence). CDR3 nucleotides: TGTGCCAGCAGAAACGGACAGGGGGAGACCCTCTATGGCTACACCTTC. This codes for CASRNGQGETLYGYTF. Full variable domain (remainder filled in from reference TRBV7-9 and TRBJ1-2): DTGVSQNPRHKITKRGQNVTFRCDPISEHNRLYWYRQTLGQGPEFLTYFQNEAQLEKSRLLSDRFSAERPKGSFSTLEIQRTEQGDSAMYLCASRNGQGETLYGYTFGSGTRLTVV.

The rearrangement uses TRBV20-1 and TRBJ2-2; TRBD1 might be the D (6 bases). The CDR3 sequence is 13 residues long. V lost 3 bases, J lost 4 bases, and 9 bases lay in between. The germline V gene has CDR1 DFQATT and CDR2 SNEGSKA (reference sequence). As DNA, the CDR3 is TGCAGTGCTAGTCAGGGGCTCACCGGGGAGCTGTTTTTT. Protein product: CSASQGLTGELFF.